This T cell receptor (beta chain) appears in the sequencing data of a study of blood T cell repertoires in COVID-19 (dated by TCRdb to 2018 to 2020). Context from the whole study: The collaborator samples originated in the United States, Italy and Spain and spanned the acute and convalescent phases of COVID-19. The dataset comprised deeply sampled blood TCRbeta repertoires from subjects exposed to, actively infected with, or recovered from COVID-19. Where available, HLA class I and class II types were taken from metadata supplied by the sample provider and were not determined by assay-based typing. The samples were drawn from two sources: the first 160 participants of the ongoing ImmuneRACE study, and about 1,300 subjects contributed by 6 global collaborators. The repertoires were released in a freely available public database meant as a resource for research on the immune response to SARS-CoV-2. The prospective study material was composed of cDNA or gDNA derived from T cells, B-cell-depleted T cells, or PBMCs. The sample metadata nearly always contained a de-identified subject ID, COVID-19 status, age in years and sex. Study-level results and caveats: How much clinical and demographic metadata was included differed by source and by participant, and the metadata was provided uncurated.

One collaborating source in Seattle enrolled patients while the patients were actively infected and followed the patients over time throughout the course of disease. Collaborating institutions collected whole blood in K2EDTA tubes following their own protocols. For TCRbeta analysis, collaborator samples were shipped as frozen whole blood, as isolated PBMCs, or as DNA extracted from either sample type. As to this clone: No antigen is known for it. Base qualities are not at hand, and no much larger clone is one base apart.

The immunoSEQ Assay, a bias-controlled multiplex PCR, was used to amplify TCRbeta CDR3 regions from genomic DNA. The original methods were these. Nucleated cell counts per sample were estimated from amplification of reference gene primers within the assay. To quantify the absolute abundance of each unique TCRbeta CDR3 rearrangement, sequence reads were collapsed and filtered. Productive Simpson clonality was computed per sample as the square root of Simpson's diversity index over productive rearrangements. Entries here come from immuneACCESS through TCRdb and include only in-frame sequences with V and J called. Some clones fail to appear in such tables; in the studies checked, an unresolved V gene covers under half of the shortfall, and the cause of the remainder is unknown. V and J calls and clone size are copied from that table; D and trimming were computed from the DNA. The sample has fewer than 450,000 clones on record, roughly 88% of them singletons. Clones ranked in the top ten supply around 13% of the sample.

V and J are trimmed by 4 bases and 2 bases, and the gene matches miss 10 bases of the junction. Spanning cysteine to phenylalanine, the CDR3 consists of 19 amino acids. Of the read, only the CDR3 DNA is kept; its 57 bases are in frame from base 1. The germline V gene (reference sequence) supplies CDR1 WNHNN and CDR2 SYGVQD. The TCR was taken from a woman in her forties or fifties with COVID-19, enrolled during active disease. Sequenced input: peripheral blood. The chain couples TRBV10-1 to TRBJ2-3; TRBD2 aligns with 15 central bases. The sequenced DNA is TGCGCCAGCAGTGGCCCGGGACTAGCGGGGGGCTTCCACACAGATACGCAGTATTTT. This yields the protein CASSGPGLAGGFHTDTQYF.